This is a list of T cell receptor beta chains from one sample in a study of T cell repertoires in ileal Crohn's disease. Sequencing used immunoSEQ multiplex PCR; TCRdb keeps in-frame clones, though not all of them. The sample includes 55,000 to 65,000 clones, less than 90% seen only once; the top ten take about 2.1%. The source material was ileal tissue. Every receptor here comes from an adult with Crohn's disease. Each CDR3 is given with its conserved first and last residue. The D gene is left open where the match is weak. For some rows the clone size is stated as once, few or many, or as a class when expanded; others skip it.

-	TRBJ2-4	TRBV14	-	TGTGCCAGCAGCCAAGGGGGGCGAAACATTCAGTACTTC	CASSQGGRNIQYF
TRBD2	TRBJ2-7	TRBV11-2	-	TGTGCCAGCAGCCCCAGTAGCGGGACCTACGAGCAGTACTTC	CASSPSSGTYEQYF
-	TRBJ1-1	TRBV29-1	-	TGCAGCGCCGGAACTGGGCAGTTGGCTGAAGCTTTCTTT	CSAGTGQLAEAFF
TRBD1	TRBJ1-4	TRBV5-6	-	TGTGCCAGCAGCCCTACAGGGGCGGATGAAAAACTGTTTTTT	CASSPTGADEKLFF
-	TRBJ1-2	TRBV7-9	-	TGTGCCAGCAGCCAAAAAGCCGGGACACCGGGCGGCTACACCTTC	CASSQKAGTPGGYTF
TRBD1	TRBJ1-1	TRBV18	-	TGTGCCAGCTCACCCGGGACAGGGGAGAGTAGCACTGAAGCTTTCTTT	CASSPGTGESSTEAFF
-	TRBJ2-4	TRBV9	once	TGTGCCAGCAGCGTAGCGGGTGGAGGAAACATTCAGTACTTC	CASSVAGGGNIQYF
-	TRBJ1-1	TRBV12-5	-	TGTGCTAGTGGTTACTCATACGCTGAAGCTTTCTTT	CASGYSYAEAFF
TRBD2	TRBJ2-1	TRBV9	-	TGTGCCAGCACCCCCGCGGGGGGGACCTACAATGAGCAGTTCTTC	CASTPAGGTYNEQFF
-	TRBJ2-7	TRBV2	-	TGTGCCAGCAATTATCGGGCAGGGGAGACCTACGAGCAGTACTTC	CASNYRAGETYEQYF
-	TRBJ1-2	TRBV7-2	-	TGTGCCAGCAGCTTGGACAAATTCCATGGCTACACCTTC	CASSLDKFHGYTF
TRBD2	TRBJ2-7	TRBV27	once	TGTGCCAGCAGCAAGACTAGCGGGATTTACGAGCAGTACTTC	CASSKTSGIYEQYF
-	TRBJ1-5	TRBV29-1	-	TGCAGCGCCAGGGGAGTAGGCAATCAGCCCCAGCATTTT	CSARGVGNQPQHF
-	TRBJ2-7	TRBV30	-	TGTGCCTGGAGTGCAGACTACGAGCAGTACTTC	CAWSADYEQYF
-	TRBJ1-1	TRBV7-9	-	TGTGCCAGCAGCTTAGACCAGGTGAGGGCTGAAGCTTTCTTT	CASSLDQVRAEAFF
TRBD1	TRBJ1-2	TRBV5-8	-	TGTGCCAGCAGCTGGACAGGGGTAAACTATGGCTACACCTTC	CASSWTGVNYGYTF
-	TRBJ2-5	TRBV4-1	once	TGCGCCAGCAGCCAACCATTCGGGGAGACCCAGTACTTC	CASSQPFGETQYF
TRBD1	TRBJ2-1	TRBV2	-	TGTGCCAGCGCCGGGGGGACAGGGACATACAATGAGCAGTTCTTC	CASAGGTGTYNEQFF
TRBD2	TRBJ2-7	TRBV4-1	-	TGCGCCAGCAGCCAAGAGCTTAGCGGGACCGAGCAGTACTTC	CASSQELSGTEQYF
TRBD2	TRBJ2-1	TRBV4-2	-	TGTGCCAGCAGCCAAGAGTGGGCGGGAGACTCCTACAATGAGCAGTTCTTC	CASSQEWAGDSYNEQFF
TRBD2	TRBJ2-1	TRBV11-3	-	TGTGCCAGCAGCTTAGTCGGGACTAGCGGGAGACATGAGCAGTTCTTC	CASSLVGTSGRHEQFF
-	TRBJ1-2	TRBV18	-	TGTGCCAGCTCACCTAATGGAGGTTCTTATTCGAATGGCTACACCTTC	CASSPNGGSYSNGYTF
-	TRBJ1-2	TRBV18	-	TGTGCCAGCTCACCACGTAGTCTCCCGGATGGCTACACCTTC	CASSPRSLPDGYTF
TRBD2	TRBJ2-7	TRBV5-4	-	TGTGCCAGCAGCGCTAGCGGGAGGGGGAGTGAGCAGTACTTC	CASSASGRGSEQYF
TRBD1	TRBJ1-2	TRBV18	-	TGTGCCAGCTCACCACGACAGGGGGCCCAGACCTTC	CASSPRQGAQTF
-	TRBJ2-1	TRBV6-6	once	TGTGCCAGCAGTTACTCGTCAGGTAATGAGCAGTTCTTC	CASSYSSGNEQFF
TRBD1	TRBJ1-1	TRBV13	few	TGTGCCAGCAGCGTGGACAGGGAAGCTTTCTTT	CASSVDREAFF
-	TRBJ2-7	TRBV29-1	-	TGCAGCGTAGAGTCCACGGAGTACGAGCAGTACTTC	CSVESTEYEQYF
TRBD1	TRBJ1-2	TRBV19	once	TGTGCCAGTACCGGGACAGGGGATCTGTATGGCTACACCTTC	CASTGTGDLYGYTF
-	TRBJ1-4	TRBV5-1	-	TGCGCCAGCGGTCCCGGTGCAACTAATGAAAAACTGTTTTTT	CASGPGATNEKLFF
TRBD2	TRBJ2-7	TRBV9	-	TGTGCCAGCAGCGTTGTGGGAGCGGGGGAGCAGTACTTC	CASSVVGAGEQYF
TRBD2	TRBJ2-1	TRBV25-1	once	TGTGCCAGCAGTGTTAGCGGGAGCGGTGAGCAGTTCTTC	CASSVSGSGEQFF
TRBD1	TRBJ2-5	TRBV28	-	TGTGCCAGCAGTTTTCGGACAGGGGCGGAAGAGACCCAGTACTTC	CASSFRTGAEETQYF
-	TRBJ2-1	TRBV18	-	TGTGCCAGCTCACCACCGCGGCTAGCGCCCTACAATGAGCAGTTCTTC	CASSPPRLAPYNEQFF
-	TRBJ1-2	TRBV6-5	-	TGTGCCAGCAGTTACTCGAATCCCCAGGGAAACTATGGCTACACCTTC	CASSYSNPQGNYGYTF
-	TRBJ1-1	TRBV15	-	TGTGCCACCAGCGTTAGACAGAGTTACACTGAAGCTTTCTTT	CATSVRQSYTEAFF
-	TRBJ1-2	TRBV28	-	TGTGCCAGCAGATCAGGGGATAGGAATGGCTACACCTTC	CASRSGDRNGYTF
-	TRBJ1-2	TRBV7-9	-	TGTGCCAGCAGCTTAGTGGGAATGGGGGGACCTAACTATGGCTACACCTTC	CASSLVGMGGPNYGYTF
-	TRBJ1-2	TRBV28	-	TGTGCCAGCAGGAGGATGTCTGACTATGGCTACACCTTC	CASRRMSDYGYTF
TRBD2	TRBJ2-1	TRBV25-1	once	TGTGCCAGCATGGCCGTCGGGACTAGCGGGTACAATGAGCAGTTCTTC	CASMAVGTSGYNEQFF
-	TRBJ2-2	TRBV29-1	-	TGCAGCGCCAAACCCGAGGGGGGGTGGGAGCTGTTTTTT	CSAKPEGGWELFF
TRBD1	TRBJ2-3	TRBV7-9	-	TGTGCCAGCAGCTTACAGGGGGCGGCAGCAGATACGCAGTATTTT	CASSLQGAAADTQYF
TRBD1	TRBJ1-1	TRBV11-2	-	TGTGCCAGCAGCTTAGGACAGGGCGTCGTGACTTTCTTT	CASSLGQGVVTFF
-	TRBJ2-7	TRBV6-5	-	TGTGCCAGCAGTTATGCAGGGAACTCCTACGAGCAGTACTTC	CASSYAGNSYEQYF
TRBD1	TRBJ1-2	TRBV18	-	TGTGCCAGCTCACCTTACCGGGACAGAACTTCTGGCTACACCTTC	CASSPYRDRTSGYTF
-	TRBJ2-1	TRBV15	once	TGTGCCACCAGCAGAAATCAGGGATCGAGTGAGCAGTTCTTC	CATSRNQGSSEQFF
TRBD2	TRBJ2-1	TRBV7-8	-	TGTGCCAGCAGCTTAGGGGGTAGCGGGGGATCCTACAATGAGCAGTTCTTC	CASSLGGSGGSYNEQFF
-	TRBJ2-2	TRBV19	-	TGTGCCAGTTTAGCGGAGCCGAACACCGGGGAGCTGTTTTTT	CASLAEPNTGELFF
-	TRBJ1-1	TRBV29-1	-	TGCAGCGTTGAGGTGGGTCGGGGTATGAACACTGAAGCTTTCTTT	CSVEVGRGMNTEAFF
-	TRBJ2-2	TRBV7-2	-	TGTGCCAGCAGCTTTCAGGGGGGCACCGGGGAGCTGTTTTTT	CASSFQGGTGELFF
TRBD1	TRBJ2-7	TRBV29-1	-	TGCAGCGCTGGGACAGGTCTCTACGAGCAGTACTTC	CSAGTGLYEQYF
TRBD2	TRBJ2-1	TRBV19	-	TGTGCCAGTAGTTCAACCCTCTGGGTCCTAGCGGGGGCCGACAATGAGCAGTTCTTC	CASSSTLWVLAGADNEQFF